The present T cell receptor beta chain was sequenced within a study of graft-versus-host responses after intestinal transplantation. Study background: Recipients were given multivisceral, liver-intestinal, or isolated intestinal transplants. General study points: The presence of high graft-versus-host to host-versus-graft clonal ratios in allografts characterized patients with graft-donor T cell macrochimerism. The marrow of recipients harbored GvH clones, and ileum or blood showed some of them first.

Sequenced by immunoSEQ multiplex PCR; TCRdb stores in-frame clones only, minus some. In the table there are tens of thousands of clones, approximately 95% of which are singletons. Germline assignment: CDR1 SSHAT and CDR2 FNYEAQ (reference sequence). The CDR3 is 18 residues long. The V and J ends lost 1 base and 4 bases, in that order; junction bases with no gene match: 13. On this clone: Its specificity is unknown.

The source is a human donor who received an intestinal transplant. Sample: unstimulated CD8+ T cells sorted from spleen or lymph node cells, taken before intestinal transplant. This chain joins TRBV7-7 and TRBJ1-5; 7 bases are shared with TRBD1. CDR3 sequence (DNA): TGTGCCAGCAGCTTAGGAAGGGGGCTTAGGGGGCGGAATCAGCCCCAGCATTTT. Encoded protein: CASSLGRGLRGRNQPQHF.